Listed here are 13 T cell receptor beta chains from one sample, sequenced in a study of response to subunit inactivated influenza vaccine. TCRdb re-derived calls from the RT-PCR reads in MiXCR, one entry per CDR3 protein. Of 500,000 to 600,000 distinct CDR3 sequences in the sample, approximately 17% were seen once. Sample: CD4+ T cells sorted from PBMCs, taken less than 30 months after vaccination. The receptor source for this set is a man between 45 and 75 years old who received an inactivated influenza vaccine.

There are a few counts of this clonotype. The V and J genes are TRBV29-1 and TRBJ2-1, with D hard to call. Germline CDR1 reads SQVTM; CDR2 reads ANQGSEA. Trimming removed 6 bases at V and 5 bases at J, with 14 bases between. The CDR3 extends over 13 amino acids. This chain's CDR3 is CSVDRAGNNEQFF. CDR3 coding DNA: TGCAGCGTCGACCGCGCCGGCAACAATGAGCAGTTCTTC.

Here the CDR3 DNA reads TGCAGTGCTTACAGGGGTAGGACTGAAGCTTTCTTT. Translation: CSAYRGRTEAFF. The gene calls are TRBV20-1 and TRBJ1-1; 7 bases fit TRBD1. V was pared by 5 bases and J by 5 bases, with 5 bases of the junction left unmatched. The CDR3 loop spans 12 amino acids. From germline, CDR1 is DFQATT and CDR2 SNEGSKA (reference sequence).

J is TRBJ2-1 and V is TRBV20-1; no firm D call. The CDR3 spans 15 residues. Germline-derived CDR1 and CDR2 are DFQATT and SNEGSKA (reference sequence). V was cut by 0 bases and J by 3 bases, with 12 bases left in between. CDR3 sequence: CSARDISLSYNEQFF. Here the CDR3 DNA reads TGCAGTGCTAGAGATATCTCCCTAAGCTACAATGAGCAGTTCTTC.

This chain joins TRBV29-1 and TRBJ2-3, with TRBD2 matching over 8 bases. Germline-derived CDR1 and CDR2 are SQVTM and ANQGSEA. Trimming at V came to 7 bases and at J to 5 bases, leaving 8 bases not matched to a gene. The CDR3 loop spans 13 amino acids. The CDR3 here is CSAERGNLDTQYF. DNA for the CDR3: TGCAGCGCAGAGCGGGGGAATTTAGATACGCAGTATTTT.

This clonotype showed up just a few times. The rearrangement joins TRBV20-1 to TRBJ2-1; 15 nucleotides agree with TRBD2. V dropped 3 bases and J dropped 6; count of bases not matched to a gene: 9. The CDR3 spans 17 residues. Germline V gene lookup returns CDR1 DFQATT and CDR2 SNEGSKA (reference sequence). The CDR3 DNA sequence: TGCAGTGCTAGCGATGGGACTAGCGGGAGGACCTTCAATGAGCAGTTCTTC. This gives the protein CSASDGTSGRTFNEQFF.

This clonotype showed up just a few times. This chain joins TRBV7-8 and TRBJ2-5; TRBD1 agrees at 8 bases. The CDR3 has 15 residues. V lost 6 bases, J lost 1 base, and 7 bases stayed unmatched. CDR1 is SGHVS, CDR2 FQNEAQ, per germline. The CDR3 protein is CASRGRDRPQETQYF. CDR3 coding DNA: TGTGCCAGCAGAGGCCGGGACAGGCCCCAAGAGACCCAGTACTTC.

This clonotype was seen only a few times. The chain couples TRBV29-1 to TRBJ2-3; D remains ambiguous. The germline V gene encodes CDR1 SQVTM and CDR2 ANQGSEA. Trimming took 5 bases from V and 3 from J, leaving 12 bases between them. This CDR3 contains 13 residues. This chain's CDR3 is CSVNPLRTDTQYF. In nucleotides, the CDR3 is TGCAGCGTTAATCCTTTGCGGACAGATACGCAGTATTTT.

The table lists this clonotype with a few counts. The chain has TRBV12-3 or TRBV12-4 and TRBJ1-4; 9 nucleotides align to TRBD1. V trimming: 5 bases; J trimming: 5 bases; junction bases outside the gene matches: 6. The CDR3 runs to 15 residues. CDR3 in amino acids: CASSHTGGRNEKLFF. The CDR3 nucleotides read TGTGCCAGCAGTCATACAGGGGGCCGAAATGAAAAACTGTTTTTT.

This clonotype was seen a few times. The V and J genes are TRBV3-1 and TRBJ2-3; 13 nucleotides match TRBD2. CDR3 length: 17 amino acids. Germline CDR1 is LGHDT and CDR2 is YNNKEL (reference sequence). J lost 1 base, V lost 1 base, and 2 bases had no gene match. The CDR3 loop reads CASSQAGTSGGTDTQYF. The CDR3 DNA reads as TGTGCCAGCAGCCAAGCGGGGACTAGCGGGGGCACAGATACGCAGTATTTT.

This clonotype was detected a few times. The CDR3 bases are TGTGCCAGCAGCCAAGGGGCTACCTGGACAGGCAAAGAGACCCAGTACTTC. This encodes CASSQGATWTGKETQYF. The rearrangement joins TRBV14 to TRBJ2-5; TRBD1 agrees at 7 bases. Germline CDR1 SGHDN, CDR2 FVKESK. The CDR3 loop spans 17 amino acids. J was trimmed by 3 bases and V by 1 base; bases with no gene match: 11.

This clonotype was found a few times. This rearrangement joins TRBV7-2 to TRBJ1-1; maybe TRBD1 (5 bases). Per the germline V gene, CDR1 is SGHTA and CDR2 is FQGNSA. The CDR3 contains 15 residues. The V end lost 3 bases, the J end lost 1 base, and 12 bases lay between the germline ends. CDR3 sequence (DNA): TGTGCCAGCAGCTTTGGGGGGGTAACGAACACTGAAGCTTTCTTT. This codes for CASSFGGVTNTEAFF.

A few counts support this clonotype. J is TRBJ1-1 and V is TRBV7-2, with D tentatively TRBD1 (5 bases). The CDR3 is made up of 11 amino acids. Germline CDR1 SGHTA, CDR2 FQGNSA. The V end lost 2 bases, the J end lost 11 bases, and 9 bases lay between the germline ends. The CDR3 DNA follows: TGTGCCAGCAGCTTACTAGGGGTTGCTTTCTTT. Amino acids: CASSLLGVAFF.

The DNA for the CDR3 is TGTGCCAGCAGTTACTCGGGAGCGCCAGATACGCAGTATTTT. This codes for CASSYSGAPDTQYF. The rearrangement joins TRBV6-5 to TRBJ2-3, with D possibly matching TRBD2 (5 bases). Germline V gene sequence: CDR1 MNHEY, CDR2 SVGAGI. This CDR3 has 14 residues. Trimming removed 0 bases at V and 4 bases at J, with 8 bases between.